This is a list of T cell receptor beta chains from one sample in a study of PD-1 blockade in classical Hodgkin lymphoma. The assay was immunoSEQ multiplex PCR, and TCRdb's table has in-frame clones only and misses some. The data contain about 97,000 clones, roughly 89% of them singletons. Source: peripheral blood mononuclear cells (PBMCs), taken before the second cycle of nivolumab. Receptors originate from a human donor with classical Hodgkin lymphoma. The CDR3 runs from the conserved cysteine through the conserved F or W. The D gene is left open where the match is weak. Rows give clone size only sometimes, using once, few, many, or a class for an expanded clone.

CDR3nt: TGCAGTCCGATGGGGGGAGATACGCAGTATTTT
CDR3aa: CSPMGGDTQYF
j_gene: TRBJ2-3
v_gene: TRBV20-1
len: 11
d_gene: .
abundance: .

CDR3nt: TGTGCCAGCAGTCTAACGACCCGGGCCTACGAGCAGTACTTC
CDR3aa: CASSLTTRAYEQYF
j_gene: TRBJ2-7
v_gene: TRBV27
len: 14
d_gene: .
abundance: .

CDR3nt: TGTGCCATCAGCCCAGGCACGGCGGCAGCTTATAGCAATCAGCCCCAGCATTTT
CDR3aa: CAISPGTAAAYSNQPQHF
j_gene: TRBJ1-5
v_gene: TRBV10-3
len: 18
d_gene: .
abundance: once

CDR3nt: TGTGCCAGCAGTTACTCTAGGACAGGGCCTTCCTACGAGCAGTACTTC
CDR3aa: CASSYSRTGPSYEQYF
j_gene: TRBJ2-7
v_gene: TRBV6-5
len: 16
d_gene: TRBD1
abundance: once

CDR3nt: TGTGCCAGCAGCCAAGGAACAGCCTATAATTCACCCCTCCACTTT
CDR3aa: CASSQGTAYNSPLHF
j_gene: TRBJ1-6
v_gene: TRBV5-6
len: 15
d_gene: .
abundance: .

CDR3nt: TGTGCCAGCAGCGTGGGGGCGAGCAATCAGCCCCAGTATTTT
CDR3aa: CASSVGASNQPQYF
j_gene: TRBJ2-3
v_gene: TRBV9
len: 14
d_gene: .
abundance: .

CDR3nt: TGTGCCAGCAGTTTTTCGGCGGGGGGGACGACAGGGCACAACGAGCAGTACTTC
CDR3aa: CASSFSAGGTTGHNEQYF
j_gene: TRBJ2-7
v_gene: TRBV27
len: 18
d_gene: TRBD2
abundance: .

CDR3nt: TGCAGCGTTGATGGCTTAGTGGTGGACAATGAGCAGTTCTTC
CDR3aa: CSVDGLVVDNEQFF
j_gene: TRBJ2-1
v_gene: TRBV29-1
len: 14
d_gene: .
abundance: many

CDR3nt: TGTGCCAGCAGCGTAGTTGACAGGGGGTACACTGAAGCTTTCTTT
CDR3aa: CASSVVDRGYTEAFF
j_gene: TRBJ1-1
v_gene: TRBV9
len: 15
d_gene: TRBD1
abundance: .

CDR3nt: TGTGCCAGCAGCTTCCCCGATGGGAACGAGCAGTACTTC
CDR3aa: CASSFPDGNEQYF
j_gene: TRBJ2-7
v_gene: TRBV5-6
len: 13
d_gene: .
abundance: once

CDR3nt: TGTGCCAGCAGACAGGGGACCACCACCGGGGAGCTGTTTTTT
CDR3aa: CASRQGTTTGELFF
j_gene: TRBJ2-2
v_gene: TRBV2
len: 14
d_gene: TRBD1
abundance: .

CDR3nt: TGTGCCAGCAGCGTAGGACGGGGTCCATTTTATGGCTACACCTTC
CDR3aa: CASSVGRGPFYGYTF
j_gene: TRBJ1-2
v_gene: TRBV9
len: 15
d_gene: .
abundance: .

CDR3nt: TGTGCCTGGAGTGTACGGAGGACTAGCGGGGGGGCGATATCAGAGACCCAGTACTTC
CDR3aa: CAWSVRRTSGGAISETQYF
j_gene: TRBJ2-5
v_gene: TRBV30
len: 19
d_gene: TRBD2
abundance: .

CDR3nt: TGCGCCAGCAGTGAGTCGCCAGGGAATAGCAATCAGCCCCAGCATTTT
CDR3aa: CASSESPGNSNQPQHF
j_gene: TRBJ1-5
v_gene: TRBV10-2
len: 16
d_gene: .
abundance: hyperexpanded

CDR3nt: TGTGCCAGCAGCCCCGGGACAGGGGGCTTAGACTATGGCTACACCTTC
CDR3aa: CASSPGTGGLDYGYTF
j_gene: TRBJ1-2
v_gene: TRBV5-8
len: 16
d_gene: TRBD1
abundance: .

CDR3nt: TGTGCCAGCAGCCCGGTGCCCCTTTATGGCTACACCTTC
CDR3aa: CASSPVPLYGYTF
j_gene: TRBJ1-2
v_gene: TRBV5-8
len: 13
d_gene: .
abundance: .

CDR3nt: TGTGCCAGCAGCTTCGGGGCCCGTAATGAAAAACTGTTTTTT
CDR3aa: CASSFGARNEKLFF
j_gene: TRBJ1-4
v_gene: TRBV11-2
len: 14
d_gene: .
abundance: once

CDR3nt: TGTGCCTGGACCACAAAGAAGGGACAGGGGCTGAACACCGGGGAGCTGTTTTTT
CDR3aa: CAWTTKKGQGLNTGELFF
j_gene: TRBJ2-2
v_gene: TRBV30
len: 18
d_gene: TRBD1
abundance: .

CDR3nt: TGCAGCGTTGGTATTCCGTCGGAGACGACGGGAGATACGCAGTATTTT
CDR3aa: CSVGIPSETTGDTQYF
j_gene: TRBJ2-3
v_gene: TRBV29-1
len: 16
d_gene: .
abundance: .

CDR3nt: TGTGCCAGCAGCTCAGACGGGGACAGGGGCTACACCTTC
CDR3aa: CASSSDGDRGYTF
j_gene: TRBJ1-2
v_gene: TRBV7-9
len: 13
d_gene: TRBD1
abundance: .

CDR3nt: TGTGCCAGCAGCACTTTTCCAGGGGGCGTGGGGAACACTGAAGCTTTCTTT
CDR3aa: CASSTFPGGVGNTEAFF
j_gene: TRBJ1-1
v_gene: TRBV7-6
len: 17
d_gene: TRBD1
abundance: .

CDR3nt: TGTGCCAGCACCACGCTCGGGGAACCCTTTGAAGCTTTCTTT
CDR3aa: CASTTLGEPFEAFF
j_gene: TRBJ1-1
v_gene: TRBV28
len: 14
d_gene: .
abundance: .